The text below deals with one T cell receptor (beta chain). This table comes from immunoSEQ multiplex PCR, and its TCRdb copy is limited to in-frame clones, with some not included. The sample lists under 850,000 clones, over 90% occurring once. The data stem from a study of shared clonotypes between healthy human individuals. V lost 6 bases and J 1 base, leaving 13 bases between the germline ends. Germline CDR1 MNHEY, CDR2 SMNVEV (reference sequence). CDR3 size: 14 residues. The naive CD8 subset, CD45RO-negative cells positively selected for CCR7, excluded terminally differentiated effector memory CD45RA+ cells.

The chain links TRBV27 to TRBJ2-7, with D perhaps being TRBD1 or TRBD2 (6 bases each). Sequencing was performed on naive CD8+ T cells sorted from blood. The receptor was isolated from a man aged 30 to 39 in good health. CDR3 protein: CASSLRGESYEQYF. CDR3 nucleotide sequence: TGTGCCAGCAGCCTGAGGGGGGAGTCCTACGAGCAGTACTTC.